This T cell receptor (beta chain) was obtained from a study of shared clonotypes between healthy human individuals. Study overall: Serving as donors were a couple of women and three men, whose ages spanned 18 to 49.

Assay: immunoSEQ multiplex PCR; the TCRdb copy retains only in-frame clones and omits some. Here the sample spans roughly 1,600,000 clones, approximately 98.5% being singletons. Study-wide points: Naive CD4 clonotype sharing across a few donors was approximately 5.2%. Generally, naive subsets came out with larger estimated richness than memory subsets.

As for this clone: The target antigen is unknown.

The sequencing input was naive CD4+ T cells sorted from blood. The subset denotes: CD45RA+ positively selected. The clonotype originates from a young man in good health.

Here the CDR3 reads CASSLPGRLETQYF. CDR3 nucleotides: TGTGCCAGCAGTCTCCCTGGGCGGCTGGAGACCCAGTACTTC. The chain couples TRBV28 to TRBJ2-5; D uncertain. Germline-derived CDR1 and CDR2 are MDHEN and SYDVKM. Trimming took 5 bases from V and 5 from J, leaving 15 bases between them. The CDR3 is made up of 14 amino acids.